The 16 T cell receptor beta chains listed next were all sequenced from one sample in a study of long-term antiretroviral therapy in people with HIV. An immunoSEQ assay, version v3.0, was performed at survey level. Assay: immunoSEQ multiplex PCR; the TCRdb copy retains only in-frame clones and omits some. The table includes 30,000 to 50,000 clones, 75% to 90% detected once. Sequenced material: unsorted PBMCs, taken just before starting antiretroviral therapy. The receptors derive from a woman aged 18 to 35 with HIV.

This clone was counted only a few times. This chain links TRBV14 with TRBJ2-7; D is undetermined. Germline CDR1 is SGHDN and CDR2 is FVKESK. The CDR3 covers 13 residues. Trimming took 6 bases from V and 3 from J, leaving 12 bases between them. The CDR3 DNA follows: TGTGCCAGCAGGCCTTCTAGGGACTACGAGCAGTACTTC. It is translated as CASRPSRDYEQYF.

The rearrangement links TRBV5-5 to TRBJ2-3; 9 nucleotides agree with TRBD2. J lost 6 bases, V lost 4 bases, and 12 bases had no gene match. Looked up from germline, CDR1 is SGHKS and CDR2 is YYEKEE (reference sequence). The CDR3 covers 16 residues. CDR3 residues: CASSVLGAGGWDTQYF. Written as DNA, the CDR3 is TGTGCCAGCAGCGTTTTAGGAGCGGGAGGTTGGGATACGCAGTATTTT.

The chain joins TRBV4-2 to TRBJ2-2; D is possibly TRBD2 (6 bases). CDR3 size: 15 residues. In germline, CDR1 is LGHNA, CDR2 YNFKEQ. The V end was cut by 0 bases, the J end by 1 base, with 6 bases between. CDR3 residues: CASSQEAGNTGELFF. For the CDR3, the DNA is TGTGCCAGCAGCCAAGAAGCGGGGAACACCGGGGAGCTGTTTTTT.

CDR3 amino acids: CAISGPVNTEAFF. In DNA, the CDR3 is TGTGCCATCAGTGGTCCCGTGAACACTGAAGCTTTCTTT. The rearrangement links TRBV10-3 to TRBJ1-1; D gene ambiguous. The germline gives CDR1 ENHRY, CDR2 SYGVKD. V lost 4 bases and J 0 bases, leaving 6 bases between the germline ends. The length of the CDR3 is 13 residues.

V is TRBV5-1 and J is TRBJ2-7; D unclear. Trimming pared 0 bases from V and 5 bases from J, leaving 9 bases between. Germline CDR1 SGHRS, CDR2 YFSETQ. There are 13 residues in the CDR3. This chain's CDR3 is CASSLAGPNEQYF. CDR3 in DNA: TGCGCCAGCAGCTTGGCCGGACCCAACGAGCAGTACTTC.

This chain joins TRBV9 and TRBJ2-7; D not certain. From germline, CDR1 is SGDLS and CDR2 YYNGEE. The CDR3 totals 11 residues. Trimming cost V 0 bases and J 6 bases, with 4 bases left between them. The CDR3 nucleotides read TGTGCCAGCAGCGTAGGTTCCGAGCAGTACTTC. Translated, it gives CASSVGSEQYF.

V is TRBV4-3 and J is TRBJ1-5, with D hard to call. This CDR3 contains 16 residues. Trimming took off 0 bases at V and 0 bases at J, with 9 bases between the two ends. Germline V gene lookup returns CDR1 LGHNA and CDR2 YSLEER. Here the CDR3 DNA reads TGCGCCAGCAGCCAAGATCTGCCAAATAGCAATCAGCCCCAGCATTTT. It is translated as CASSQDLPNSNQPQHF.

This chain links TRBV28 with TRBJ2-3; D call uncertain. V lost 3 bases, J lost 5 bases, and 12 bases lay in between. Germline assignment: CDR1 MDHEN and CDR2 SYDVKM. The CDR3 runs 14 residues. The CDR3 loop reads CASSFISSGDTQYF. The CDR3, as DNA: TGTGCCAGCAGTTTCATCTCGTCGGGAGATACGCAGTATTTT. The whole variable domain, remainder taken from reference TRBV28 and TRBJ2-3, is DVKVTQSSRYLVKRTGEKVFLECVQDMDHENMFWYRQDPGLGLRLIYFSYDVKMKEKGDIPEGYSVSREKKERFSLILESASTNQTSMYLCASSFISSGDTQYFGPGTRLTVL.

The chain has TRBV5-6 and TRBJ2-3, with 10 bases identical to TRBD2. The length of the CDR3 is 15 residues. The J segment lost 4 bases and the V segment lost 7 bases, leaving 9 bases of the junction unmatched. CDR1 and CDR2 from the germline V gene are SGHDT and YYEEEE. CDR3 DNA: TGTGCCAGCCTGGGGTCAGCGGGAGGGCCAGATACGCAGTATTTT. Residues: CASLGSAGGPDTQYF.

This clone was seen only a few times. This chain uses TRBV2 with TRBJ2-2, with 7 bases fitting TRBD2. The CDR3 runs 14 residues. Germline CDR1 is SNHLY and CDR2 is FYNNEI. The J segment lost 3 bases and the V segment lost 4 bases, leaving 2 bases of the junction unmatched. The CDR3 is CASSVRGDTGELFF. CDR3 coding DNA: TGTGCCAGCAGTGTCCGGGGGGACACCGGGGAGCTGTTTTTT.

The V and J genes are TRBV2 and TRBJ2-1, with 14 bases matching TRBD2. Germline lookup yields CDR1 SNHLY and CDR2 FYNNEI. Trimming at V came to 7 bases and at J to 4 bases, leaving 12 bases not matched to a gene. The CDR3 length is 18 residues. The CDR3 sequence is CASIGVGTSGSRYNEQFF. The CDR3 DNA reads as TGTGCCAGCATAGGTGTGGGGACTAGCGGGAGTCGGTACAATGAGCAGTTCTTC.

The chain couples TRBV27 to TRBJ1-1; possible D gene TRBD1, 6 bases. Germline V gene data show CDR1 as MNHEY and CDR2 as SMNVEV (reference sequence). Trimming stripped 6 bases from V and 4 bases from J, with 15 bases between. The CDR3 sequence is 14 residues long. This CDR3 is CASRLQGGGTEAFF. The CDR3 DNA sequence: TGTGCCAGCAGGTTACAGGGAGGTGGCACTGAAGCTTTCTTT.

This sequence joins TRBV11-3 and TRBJ2-1; 8 nucleotides match TRBD1. The CDR3 runs 14 residues. V lost 4 bases to trimming and J lost 8 bases; unmatched junction nucleotides: 7. CDR1 is SGHNT and CDR2 is YENEEA in the germline V gene. DNA of the CDR3: TGTGCCAGCAGCTCCATGGACAGGGATGATGAGCAGTTCTTC. Translating it yields CASSSMDRDDEQFF.

CDR3 region: CASSRRRVPTGELFF. The DNA for the CDR3 is TGTGCCAGCAGCCGGAGGCGAGTCCCCACCGGGGAGCTGTTTTTT. The chain has TRBV5-6 and TRBJ2-2, with a possible D match to TRBD2 (5 bases). Germline assignment: CDR1 SGHDT and CDR2 YYEEEE. The CDR3 spans 15 residues. V lost 4 bases and J 4 bases, leaving 14 bases between the germline ends.

In this sample, this clone turned up a few times. This chain's CDR3 is CASSIGGSSRPQHF. DNA of the CDR3: TGTGCCAGTAGTATAGGTGGCTCAAGCCGTCCCCAGCATTTT. The rearrangement joins TRBV19 to TRBJ1-5, with D hard to call. CDR1 is LNHDA and CDR2 is SQIVND in the germline V gene (reference sequence). The V and J ends lost 1 base and 10 bases respectively, with 14 bases between them. The CDR3 is 14 residues long.

V usage is TRBV6-1 and J usage is TRBJ1-2; TRBD1 matches 10 bases. The ends lost 0 bases at V and 8 bases at J; junction bases unmatched: 6. The germline V gene has CDR1 MNHNS and CDR2 SASEGT. The CDR3 has 15 residues. CDR3 protein: CASSEAPGTGAGYTF. DNA for the CDR3: TGTGCCAGCAGTGAAGCCCCCGGGACAGGGGCCGGCTACACCTTC.